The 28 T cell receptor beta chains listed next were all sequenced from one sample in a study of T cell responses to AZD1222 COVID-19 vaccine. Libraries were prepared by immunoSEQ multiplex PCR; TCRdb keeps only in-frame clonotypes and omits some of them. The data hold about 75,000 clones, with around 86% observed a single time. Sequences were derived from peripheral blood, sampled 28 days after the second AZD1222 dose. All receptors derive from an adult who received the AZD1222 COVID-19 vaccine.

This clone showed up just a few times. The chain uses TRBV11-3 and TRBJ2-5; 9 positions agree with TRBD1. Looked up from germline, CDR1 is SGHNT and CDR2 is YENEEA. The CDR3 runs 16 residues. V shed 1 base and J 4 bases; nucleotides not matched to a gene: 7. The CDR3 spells CASSLGGTGMGETQYF. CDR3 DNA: TGTGCCAGCAGCTTAGGTGGGACAGGGATGGGAGAGACCCAGTACTTC.

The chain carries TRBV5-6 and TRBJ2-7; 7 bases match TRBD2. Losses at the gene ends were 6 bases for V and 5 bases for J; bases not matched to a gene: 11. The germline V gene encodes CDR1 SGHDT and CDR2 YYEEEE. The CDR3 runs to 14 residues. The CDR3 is CASNLMGGVNEQYF. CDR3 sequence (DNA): TGTGCCAGCAATCTGATGGGAGGGGTGAACGAGCAGTACTTC. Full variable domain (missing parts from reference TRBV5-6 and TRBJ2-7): DAGVTQSPTHLIKTRGQQVTLRCSPKSGHDTVSWYQQALGQGPQFIFQYYEEEERQRGNFPDRFSGHQFPNYSSELNVNALLLGDSALYLCASNLMGGVNEQYFGPGTRLTVT.

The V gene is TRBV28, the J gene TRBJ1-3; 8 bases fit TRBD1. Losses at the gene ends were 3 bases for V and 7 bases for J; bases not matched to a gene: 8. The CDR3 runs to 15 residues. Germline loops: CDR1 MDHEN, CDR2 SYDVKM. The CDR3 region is CASSFDRGFRNTIYF. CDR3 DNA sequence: TGTGCCAGCAGTTTTGACAGGGGCTTTAGGAACACCATATATTTT. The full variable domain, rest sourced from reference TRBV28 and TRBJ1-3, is DVKVTQSSRYLVKRTGEKVFLECVQDMDHENMFWYRQDPGLGLRLIYFSYDVKMKEKGDIPEGYSVSREKKERFSLILESASTNQTSMYLCASSFDRGFRNTIYFGEGSWLTVV.

The chain's CDR3 is CASSADRVTEAFF. The DNA of the CDR3 is TGTGCCAGCAGCGCGGACAGGGTCACTGAAGCTTTCTTT. The genes are TRBV7-8 and TRBJ1-1; 8 bases are shared with TRBD1. Germline V gene data show CDR1 as SGHVS and CDR2 as FQNEAQ. Germline trimming cut 5 bases from V and 4 bases from J; bases unmatched to any gene: 3. The CDR3 runs 13 residues.

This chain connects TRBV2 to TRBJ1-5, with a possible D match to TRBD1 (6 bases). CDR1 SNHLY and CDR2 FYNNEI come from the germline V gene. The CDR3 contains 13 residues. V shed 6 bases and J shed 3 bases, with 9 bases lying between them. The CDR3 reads CASSRDNNQPQHF. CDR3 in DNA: TGTGCCAGCAGCCGGGACAACAATCAGCCCCAGCATTTT.

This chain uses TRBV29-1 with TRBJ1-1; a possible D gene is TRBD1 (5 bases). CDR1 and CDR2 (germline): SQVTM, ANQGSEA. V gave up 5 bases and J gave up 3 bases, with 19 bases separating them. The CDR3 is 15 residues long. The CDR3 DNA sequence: TGCAGCGTTAAGGTTGGTGGGGGTGGCGACACTGAAGCTTTCTTT. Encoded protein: CSVKVGGGGDTEAFF.

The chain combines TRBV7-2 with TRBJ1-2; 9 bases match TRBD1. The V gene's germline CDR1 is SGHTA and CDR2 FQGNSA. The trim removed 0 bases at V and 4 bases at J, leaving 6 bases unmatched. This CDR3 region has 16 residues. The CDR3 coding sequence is TGTGCCAGCAGCTTAGCTGGGGGGGGACAGGGCTATGGCTACACCTTC. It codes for CASSLAGGGQGYGYTF.

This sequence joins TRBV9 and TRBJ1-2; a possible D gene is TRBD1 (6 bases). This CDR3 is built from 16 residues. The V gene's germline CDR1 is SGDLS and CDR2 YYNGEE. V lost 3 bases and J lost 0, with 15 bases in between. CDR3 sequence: CASSAYGGAANYGYTF. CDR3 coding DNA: TGTGCCAGCAGCGCCTATGGGGGGGCCGCTAACTATGGCTACACCTTC.

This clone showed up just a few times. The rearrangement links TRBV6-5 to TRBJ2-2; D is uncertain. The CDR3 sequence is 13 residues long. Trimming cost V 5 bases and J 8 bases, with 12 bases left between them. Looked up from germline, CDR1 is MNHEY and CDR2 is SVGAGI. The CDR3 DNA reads TGTGCCAGCAGTAGTGCTCTCAAAGGGGAGCTGTTTTTT. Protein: CASSSALKGELFF.

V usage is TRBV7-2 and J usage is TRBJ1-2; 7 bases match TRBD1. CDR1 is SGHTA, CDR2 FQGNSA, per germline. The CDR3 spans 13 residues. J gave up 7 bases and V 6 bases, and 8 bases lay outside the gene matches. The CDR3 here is CASRNGQEAGYTF. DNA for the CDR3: TGTGCCAGCAGAAACGGACAGGAGGCTGGCTACACCTTC.

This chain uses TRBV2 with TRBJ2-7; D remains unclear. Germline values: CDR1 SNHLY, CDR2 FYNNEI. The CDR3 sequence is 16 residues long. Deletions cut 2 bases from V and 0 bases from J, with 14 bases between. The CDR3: CASSETHRLVSYEQYF. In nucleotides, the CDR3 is TGTGCCAGCAGTGAAACCCACCGACTGGTCTCCTACGAGCAGTACTTC.

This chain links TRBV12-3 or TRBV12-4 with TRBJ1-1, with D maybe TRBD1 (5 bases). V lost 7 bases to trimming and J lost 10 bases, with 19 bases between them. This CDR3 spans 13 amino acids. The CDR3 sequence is CASTPFGGDGAFF. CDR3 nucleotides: TGTGCCAGCACCCCATTCGGGGGGGATGGAGCTTTCTTT.

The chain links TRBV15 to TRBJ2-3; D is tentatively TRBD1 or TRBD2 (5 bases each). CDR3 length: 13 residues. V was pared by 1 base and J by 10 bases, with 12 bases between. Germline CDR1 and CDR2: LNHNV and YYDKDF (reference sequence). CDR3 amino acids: CATSRVGPYPQYF. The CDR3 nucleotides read TGTGCCACCAGCAGAGTGGGACCGTATCCGCAGTATTTT. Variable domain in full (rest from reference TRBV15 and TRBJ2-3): DAMVIQNPRYQVTQFGKPVTLSCSQTLNHNVMYWYQQKSSQAPKLLFHYYDKDFNNEADTPDNFQSRRPNTSFCFLDIRSPGLGDTAMYLCATSRVGPYPQYFGPGTRLTVL.

The CDR3 region has the DNA TGTGCCAGCAGCCAAGACCCCGGGAGCTCCTACGAGCAGTACTTC. It specifies CASSQDPGSSYEQYF. V and J are TRBV4-2 and TRBJ2-7; D perhaps matches TRBD2 (6 bases). The V and J ends lost 0 bases and 0 bases respectively, with 9 bases between them. The length of the CDR3 is 15 residues. The V gene's germline CDR1 is LGHNA and CDR2 YNFKEQ.

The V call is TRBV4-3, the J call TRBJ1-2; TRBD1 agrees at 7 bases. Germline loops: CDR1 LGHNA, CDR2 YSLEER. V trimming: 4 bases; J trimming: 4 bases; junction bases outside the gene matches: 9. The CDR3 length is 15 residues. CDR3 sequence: CASSPRPGQPYGYTF. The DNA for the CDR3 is TGCGCCAGCAGCCCCCGGCCGGGACAGCCCTATGGCTACACCTTC.

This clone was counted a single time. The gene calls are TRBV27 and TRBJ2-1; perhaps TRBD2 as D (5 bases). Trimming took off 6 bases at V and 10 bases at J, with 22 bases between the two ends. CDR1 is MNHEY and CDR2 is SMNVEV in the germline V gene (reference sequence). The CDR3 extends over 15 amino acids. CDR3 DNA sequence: TGTGCCAGCAGCCACGACTTTTCGAGGGTTCGGGAGCAGTTCTTC. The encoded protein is CASSHDFSRVREQFF.

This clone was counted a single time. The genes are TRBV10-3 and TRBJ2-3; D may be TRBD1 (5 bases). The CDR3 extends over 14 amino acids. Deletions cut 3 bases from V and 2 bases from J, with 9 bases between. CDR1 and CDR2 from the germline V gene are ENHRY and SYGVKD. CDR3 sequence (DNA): TGTGCCATCAGTGAAAGGGGCCTCACAGATACGCAGTATTTT. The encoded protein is CAISERGLTDTQYF.

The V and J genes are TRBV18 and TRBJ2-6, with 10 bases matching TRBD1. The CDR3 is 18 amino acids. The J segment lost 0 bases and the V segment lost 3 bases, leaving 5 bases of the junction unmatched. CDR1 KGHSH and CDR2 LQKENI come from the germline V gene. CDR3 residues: CASSPPRTGGSGANVLTF. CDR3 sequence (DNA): TGTGCCAGCTCACCCCCGAGGACAGGGGGCTCTGGGGCCAACGTCCTGACTTTC.

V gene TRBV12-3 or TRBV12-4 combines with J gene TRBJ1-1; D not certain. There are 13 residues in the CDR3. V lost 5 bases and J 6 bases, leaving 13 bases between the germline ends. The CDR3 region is CASSKALRAEAFF. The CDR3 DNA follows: TGTGCCAGCAGTAAGGCTCTCCGGGCTGAAGCTTTCTTT.

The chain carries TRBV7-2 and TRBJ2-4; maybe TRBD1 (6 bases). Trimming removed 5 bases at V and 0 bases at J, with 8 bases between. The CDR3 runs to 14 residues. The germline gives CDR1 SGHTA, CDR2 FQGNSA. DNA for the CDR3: TGTGCCAGCAGCCCAGGGGTAGCCAAAAACATTCAGTACTTC. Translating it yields CASSPGVAKNIQYF. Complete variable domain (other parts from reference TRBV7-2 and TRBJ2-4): GAGVSQSPSNKVTEKGKDVELRCDPISGHTALYWYRQSLGQGLEFLIYFQGNSAPDKSGLPSDRFSAERTGGSVSTLTIQRTQQEDSAVYLCASSPGVAKNIQYFGAGTRLSVL.

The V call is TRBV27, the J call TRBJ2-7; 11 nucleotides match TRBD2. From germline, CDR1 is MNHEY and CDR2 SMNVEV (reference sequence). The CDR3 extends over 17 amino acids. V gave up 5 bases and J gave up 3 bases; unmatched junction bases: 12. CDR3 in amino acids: CASSRASGGIKLYEQYF. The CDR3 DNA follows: TGTGCCAGCAGTCGGGCTAGCGGGGGGATCAAACTCTACGAGCAGTACTTC.

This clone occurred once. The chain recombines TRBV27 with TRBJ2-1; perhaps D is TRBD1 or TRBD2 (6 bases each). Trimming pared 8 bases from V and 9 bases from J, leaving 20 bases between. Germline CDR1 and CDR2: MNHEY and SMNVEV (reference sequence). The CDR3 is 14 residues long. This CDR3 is CASSPDLGGLEQFF. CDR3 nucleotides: TGTGCCAGCTCACCAGACCTCGGGGGCCTTGAGCAGTTCTTC.

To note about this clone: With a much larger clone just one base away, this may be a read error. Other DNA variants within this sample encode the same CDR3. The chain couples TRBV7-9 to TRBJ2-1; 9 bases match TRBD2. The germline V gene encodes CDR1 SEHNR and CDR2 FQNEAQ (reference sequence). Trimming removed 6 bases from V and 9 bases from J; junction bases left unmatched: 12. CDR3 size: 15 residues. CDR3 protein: CASSKLAGGPGEQFF. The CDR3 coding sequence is TGTGCCAGCAGTAAACTCGCGGGGGGGCCGGGTGAGCAGTTCTTC.

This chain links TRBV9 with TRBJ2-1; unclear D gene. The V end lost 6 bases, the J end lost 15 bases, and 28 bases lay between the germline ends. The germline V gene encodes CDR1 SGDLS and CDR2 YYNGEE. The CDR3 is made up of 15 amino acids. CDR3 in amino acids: CASTADWGPPIIPFF. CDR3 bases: TGTGCCAGCACCGCGGATTGGGGTCCGCCCATTATCCCGTTCTTC.

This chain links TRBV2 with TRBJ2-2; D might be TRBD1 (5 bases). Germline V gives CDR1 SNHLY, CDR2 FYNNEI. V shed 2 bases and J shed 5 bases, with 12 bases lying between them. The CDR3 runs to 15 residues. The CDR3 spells CASSENPGQTGELFF. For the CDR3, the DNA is TGTGCCAGCAGTGAAAACCCAGGGCAAACCGGGGAGCTGTTTTTT.

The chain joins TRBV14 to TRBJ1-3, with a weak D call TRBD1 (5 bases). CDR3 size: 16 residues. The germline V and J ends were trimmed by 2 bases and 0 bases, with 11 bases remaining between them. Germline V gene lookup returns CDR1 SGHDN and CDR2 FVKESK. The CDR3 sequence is CASSQRGQLSGNTIYF. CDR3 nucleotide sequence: TGTGCCAGCAGCCAAAGGGGCCAGCTCTCTGGAAACACCATATATTTT. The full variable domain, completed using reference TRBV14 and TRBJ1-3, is EAGVTQFPSHSVIEKGQTVTLRCDPISGHDNLYWYRRVMGKEIKFLLHFVKESKQDESGMPNNRFLAERTGGTYSTLKVQPAELEDSGVYFCASSQRGQLSGNTIYFGEGSWLTVV.

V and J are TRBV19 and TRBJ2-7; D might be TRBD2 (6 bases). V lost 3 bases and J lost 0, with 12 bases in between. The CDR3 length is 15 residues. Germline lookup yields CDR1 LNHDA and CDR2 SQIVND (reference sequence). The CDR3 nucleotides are TGTGCCAGTAGTATGGGCGGGGACGCCTCCTACGAGCAGTACTTC. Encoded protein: CASSMGGDASYEQYF.

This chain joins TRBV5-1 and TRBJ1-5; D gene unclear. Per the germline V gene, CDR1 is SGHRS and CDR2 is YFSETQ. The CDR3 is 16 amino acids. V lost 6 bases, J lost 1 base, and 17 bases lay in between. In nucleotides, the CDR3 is TGCGCCAGCAAATACTGCGGACGACGCAGCAATCAGCCCCAGCATTTT. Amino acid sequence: CASKYCGRRSNQPQHF. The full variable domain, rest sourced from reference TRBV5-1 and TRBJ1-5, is KAGVTQTPRYLIKTRGQQVTLSCSPISGHRSVSWYQQTPGQGLQFLFEYFSETQRNKGNFPGRFSGRQFSNSRSEMNVSTLELGDSALYLCASKYCGRRSNQPQHFGDGTRLSIL.